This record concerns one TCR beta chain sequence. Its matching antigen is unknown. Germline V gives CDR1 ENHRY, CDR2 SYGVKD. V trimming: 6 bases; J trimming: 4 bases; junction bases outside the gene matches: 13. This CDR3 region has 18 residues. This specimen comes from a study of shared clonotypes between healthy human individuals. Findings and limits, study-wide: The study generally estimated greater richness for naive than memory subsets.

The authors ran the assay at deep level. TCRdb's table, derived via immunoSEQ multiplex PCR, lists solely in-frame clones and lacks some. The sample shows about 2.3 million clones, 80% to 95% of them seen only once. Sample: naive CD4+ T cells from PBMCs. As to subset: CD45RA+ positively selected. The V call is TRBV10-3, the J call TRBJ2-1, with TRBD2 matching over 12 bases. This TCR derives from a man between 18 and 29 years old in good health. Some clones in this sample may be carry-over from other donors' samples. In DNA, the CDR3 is TGTGCCATCAGACCGGGACAGGGACTAGCGGGCCCTTACAATGAGCAGTTCTTC. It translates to CAIRPGQGLAGPYNEQFF.